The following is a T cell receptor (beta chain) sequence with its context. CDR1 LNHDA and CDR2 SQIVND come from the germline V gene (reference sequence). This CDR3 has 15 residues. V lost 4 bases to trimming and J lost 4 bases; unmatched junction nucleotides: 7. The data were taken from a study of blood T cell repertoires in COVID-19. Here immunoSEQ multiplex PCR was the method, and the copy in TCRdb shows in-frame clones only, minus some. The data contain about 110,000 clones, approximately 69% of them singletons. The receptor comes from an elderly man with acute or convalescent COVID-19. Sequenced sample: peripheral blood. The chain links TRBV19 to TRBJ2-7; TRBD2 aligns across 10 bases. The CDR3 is CASSNRASGRYEQYF. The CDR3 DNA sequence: TGTGCCAGTAGTAACAGGGCTAGCGGGAGATACGAGCAGTACTTC. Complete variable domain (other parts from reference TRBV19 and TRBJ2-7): DGGITQSPKYLFRKEGQNVTLSCEQNLNHDAMYWYRQDPGQGLRLIYYSQIVNDFQKGDIAEGYSVSREKKESFPLTVTSAQKNPTAFYLCASSNRASGRYEQYFGPGTRLTVT.